This T cell receptor beta chain was profiled in a study of blood T cells in healthy people across ages (dated by TCRdb to between 2015 and 2017). Describing the broader study: In model experiments, roughly one uniquely barcoded TCR beta cDNA molecule per two T cells was captured by template switching. The study measured age-related changes in TCR beta repertoire diversity using deep sequencing normalized with unique cDNA molecular identifiers. The donors were divided into four age groups: young (average approximately 15 years), middle-aged (approximately 39), aged (about 61) and long-lived (82). Donors of different ages were randomly distributed across sequencing lanes to avoid experimental bias. The study analyzed two additional independent replicas of 1 million unique cDNA reads from the same blood draw for two donors, one aged 18 to 29 and one aged 80 or older. The paper's findings and limits, for the study overall: Because the CMV infection status of the donors was unknown, age-related changes in expanded clonotypes may potentially have been confounded. The long-lived group showed more naive CD4+ T cells, fewer expanded clones and increased TCR diversity than the aged group, suggesting age selection. As age increased, observed TCR beta diversity per million T cells dropped in a roughly linear way, and a significant reduction was already evident by age 40. The percentage of naive T cells measured by flow cytometry correlated strongly with observed TCR beta diversity. Conclusive comparison of naive and antigen-experienced compartments was prevented by the profiling of bulk unsorted PBMCs. Estimates of total diversity based on one million sequenced T cells were considered lower bounds and underestimates.

This clonotype was seen a few times. Its antigen remains undetermined. The record has no base qualities; no much larger clone is one base away. Libraries were made using 5' RACE. Instrument on record: Illumina HiSeq 2500. A second roughly 7 to 11 cycle PCR used a sample-barcoded 5' primer and a J-beta primer mix. A template-switch 5' adaptor carrying 12 random nucleotides introduced a unique molecular identifier onto each TCR beta cDNA molecule. Each sample yielded at least 2.5 million CDR3-containing paired-end reads. First-strand cDNA synthesis was performed from all RNA using the Mint cDNA synthesis kit, with priming by a TRBC-specific oligonucleotide. Following uracil-DNA glycosylase treatment, all cDNA underwent a first 18-cycle PCR with the universal primers M1SS and BC2_uni_R. The paper's processing steps were these. Normalization of each sample was performed by random selection of 1 million high-quality reads, each carrying a distinct molecular identifier. Instead of being binned into consensus sequences, reads that shared molecular identifiers were thrown out. MiTCR, run with a Q25 quality threshold and the strictest error-elimination algorithm, handled CDR3 identification, clonotype clustering and error correction. A nonparametric unseen species model using Euler transformation provided a lower-bound estimate of total TCR beta diversity. The public reads were quality trimmed at Q25 with fastp and then assembled into clones with MiXCR by TCRdb, keeping productive beta chains. Each CDR3 protein appears once, grouped with its most common genes and DNA. TCRdb's processing, not the authors', yielded these V and J calls. The sample yields 1 million or so distinct CDR3 sequences; 35% to 50% were counted once. The ten most abundant clones make up approximately 17% of the sample.

From the germline V gene (reference sequence), CDR1 is SEHNR and CDR2 is FQNEAQ. The CDR3 sequence holds 15 residues, the cysteine and phenylalanine included. The retained sequence is limited to the CDR3, 45 bases, with the frame set at the first base. For this chain, trimming is 1 base at the V end and 7 bases at the J end, and the number of junction bases without a gene match is 7. The roughly 39 donors, aged 6 to 90 years, were systemically healthy Caucasian individuals from Russia. Ten milliliters of peripheral blood were drawn from each donor into EDTA-treated Vacutainer tubes. Ficoll-Paque density-gradient centrifugation was used to isolate PBMCs, with at least 6.5 million per sample. Trizol reagent was used to extract total RNA from the PBMCs, yielding at least 6 micrograms per sample. The percentages of naive CD45RAhigh/CD27high T cells were determined by flow cytometry on a PBMC aliquot from every donor.

This receptor chain uses TRBV7-9 and TRBJ2-1, with 7 central nucleotides matching TRBD2. This receptor was taken from a woman aged 60-75 years in good health. Sequenced: blood. The CDR3 region has the sequence CASSLGGLVGNEQFF. The DNA reads as follows: TGTGCCAGCAGCTTAGGCGGACTAGTGGGGAATGAGCAGTTCTTC.